This T cell receptor beta chain was sequenced in a study of blood T cell repertoires in COVID-19. The V end was cut by 4 bases, the J end by 0 bases, with 14 bases between. The CDR3 is made up of 17 amino acids. Germline loops: CDR1 SGHNT, CDR2 YYREEE (reference sequence). Methods used by the authors: Estimates of nucleated cell counts were drawn from the amplification of reference gene primers. Here immunoSEQ multiplex PCR was the method, and the copy in TCRdb shows in-frame clones only, minus some. V, J and clone size reflect that table, while D and trimming were determined from the DNA. This sample has roughly 340,000 clones, with around 87% found just once.

The chain couples TRBV5-4 to TRBJ2-6; D possibly corresponds to TRBD2 (5 bases). Sequencing was performed on peripheral blood. This receptor was obtained from a woman between 45 and 60 years old with COVID-19, enrolled during active disease. In nucleotides, the CDR3 is TGTGCCAGCAGCACGTGGACGGGGAGCTCTGGGGCCAACGTCCTGACTTTC. Protein: CASSTWTGSSGANVLTF.